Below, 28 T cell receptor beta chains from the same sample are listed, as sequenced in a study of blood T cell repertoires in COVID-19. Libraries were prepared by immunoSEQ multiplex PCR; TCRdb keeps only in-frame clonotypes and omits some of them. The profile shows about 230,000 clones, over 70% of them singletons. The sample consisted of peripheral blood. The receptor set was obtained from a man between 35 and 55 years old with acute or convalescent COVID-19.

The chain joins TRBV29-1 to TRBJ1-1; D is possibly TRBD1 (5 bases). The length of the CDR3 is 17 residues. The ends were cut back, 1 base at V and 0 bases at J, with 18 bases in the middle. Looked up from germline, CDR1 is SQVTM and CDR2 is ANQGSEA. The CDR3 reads CSVEGGGRRVVNTEAFF. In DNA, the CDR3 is TGCAGCGTTGAAGGGGGCGGGAGACGGGTGGTGAACACTGAAGCTTTCTTT.

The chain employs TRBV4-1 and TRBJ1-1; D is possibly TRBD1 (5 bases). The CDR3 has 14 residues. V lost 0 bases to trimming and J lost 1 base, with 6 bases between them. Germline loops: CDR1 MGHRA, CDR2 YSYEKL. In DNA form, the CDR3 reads TGCGCCAGCAGCCAAGACAGGGCGAACACTGAAGCTTTCTTT. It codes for CASSQDRANTEAFF.

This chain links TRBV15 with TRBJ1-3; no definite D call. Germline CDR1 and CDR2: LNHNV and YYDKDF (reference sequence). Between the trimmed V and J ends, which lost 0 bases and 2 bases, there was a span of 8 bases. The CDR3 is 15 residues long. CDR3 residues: CATSRDTRAGNTIYF. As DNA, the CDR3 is TGTGCCACCAGCAGAGATACGCGGGCTGGAAACACCATATATTTT.

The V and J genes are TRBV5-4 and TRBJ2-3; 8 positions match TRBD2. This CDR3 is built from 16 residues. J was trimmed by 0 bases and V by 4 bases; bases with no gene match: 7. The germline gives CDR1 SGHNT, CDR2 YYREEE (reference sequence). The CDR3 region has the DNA TGTGCCAGCAGCCGGACTAGCTCCCAAAGCACAGATACGCAGTATTTT. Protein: CASSRTSSQSTDTQYF.

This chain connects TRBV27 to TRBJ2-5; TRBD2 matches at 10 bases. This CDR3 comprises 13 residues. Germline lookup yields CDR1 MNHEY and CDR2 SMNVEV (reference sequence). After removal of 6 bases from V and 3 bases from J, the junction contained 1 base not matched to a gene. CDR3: CASSGLAEETQYF. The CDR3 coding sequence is TGTGCCAGCAGCGGACTAGCGGAAGAGACCCAGTACTTC.

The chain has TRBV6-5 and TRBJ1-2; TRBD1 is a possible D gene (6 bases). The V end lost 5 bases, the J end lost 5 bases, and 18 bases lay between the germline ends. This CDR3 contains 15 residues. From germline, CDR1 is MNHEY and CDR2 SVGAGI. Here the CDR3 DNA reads TGTGCCAGCAGTAACCCATCCGGGACACCTTATGGCTACACCTTC. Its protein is CASSNPSGTPYGYTF.

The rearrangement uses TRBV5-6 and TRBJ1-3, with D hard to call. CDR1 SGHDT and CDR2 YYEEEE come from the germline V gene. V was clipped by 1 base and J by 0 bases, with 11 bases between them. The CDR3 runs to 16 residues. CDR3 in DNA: TGTGCCAGCAGCTTGTTGATGCCGAGCTCTGGAAACACCATATATTTT. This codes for CASSLLMPSSGNTIYF.

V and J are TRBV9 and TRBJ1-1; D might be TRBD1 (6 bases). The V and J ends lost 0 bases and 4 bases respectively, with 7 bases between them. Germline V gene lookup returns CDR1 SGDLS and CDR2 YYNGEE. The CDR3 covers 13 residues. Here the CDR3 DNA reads TGTGCCAGCAGCGTAGTGGACAGCACTGAAGCTTTCTTT. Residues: CASSVVDSTEAFF.

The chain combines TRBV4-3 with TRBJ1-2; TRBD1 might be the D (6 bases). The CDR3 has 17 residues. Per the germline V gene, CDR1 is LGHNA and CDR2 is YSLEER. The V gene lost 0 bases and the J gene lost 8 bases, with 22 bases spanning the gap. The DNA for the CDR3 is TGCGCCAGCAGCCAAGAATTCGATAGGGGGTCAGGGTACGGCTACACCTTC. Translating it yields CASSQEFDRGSGYGYTF.

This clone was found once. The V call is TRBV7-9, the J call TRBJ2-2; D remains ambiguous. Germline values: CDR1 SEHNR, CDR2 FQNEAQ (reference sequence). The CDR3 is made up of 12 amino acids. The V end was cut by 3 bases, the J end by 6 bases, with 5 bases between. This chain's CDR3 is CASSFPAGELFF. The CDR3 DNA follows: TGTGCCAGCAGCTTCCCGGCCGGGGAGCTGTTTTTT.

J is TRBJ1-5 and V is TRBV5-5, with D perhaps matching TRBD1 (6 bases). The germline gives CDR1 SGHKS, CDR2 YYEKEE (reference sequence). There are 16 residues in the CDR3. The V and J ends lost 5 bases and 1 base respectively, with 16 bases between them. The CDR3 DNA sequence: TGTGCCAGCAGAAAGGGCGGGGGGGCAAGCAATCAGCCCCAGCATTTT. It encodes CASRKGGGASNQPQHF. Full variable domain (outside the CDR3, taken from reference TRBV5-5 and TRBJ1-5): DAGVTQSPTHLIKTRGQQVTLRCSPISGHKSVSWYQQVLGQGPQFIFQYYEKEERGRGNFPDRFSARQFPNYSSELNVNALLLGDSALYLCASRKGGGASNQPQHFGDGTRLSIL.

CDR3 in amino acids: CASSYQGWGETQYF. CDR3 DNA sequence: TGTGCCAGCAGTTACCAGGGGTGGGGGGAGACCCAGTACTTC. The genes are TRBV6-6 and TRBJ2-5; possible D gene TRBD1, 6 bases. The V and J ends lost 2 bases and 5 bases respectively, with 12 bases between them. The CDR3 is made up of 14 amino acids. CDR1 and CDR2 from the germline V gene are MNHNY and SVGAGI (reference sequence).

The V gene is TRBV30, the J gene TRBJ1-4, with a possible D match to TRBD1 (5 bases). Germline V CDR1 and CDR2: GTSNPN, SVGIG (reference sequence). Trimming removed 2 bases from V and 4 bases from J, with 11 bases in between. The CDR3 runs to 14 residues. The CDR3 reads CAWSSDSVNEKLFF. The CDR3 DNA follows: TGTGCCTGGAGTTCCGACAGCGTTAATGAAAAACTGTTTTTT.

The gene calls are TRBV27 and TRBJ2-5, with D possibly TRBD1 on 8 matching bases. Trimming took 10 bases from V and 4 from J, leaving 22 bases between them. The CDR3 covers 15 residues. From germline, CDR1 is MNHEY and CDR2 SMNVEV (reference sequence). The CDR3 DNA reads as TGTGCCACCCTCGGGAGACAGGGGAGGGGAGAGACCCAGTACTTC. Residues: CATLGRQGRGETQYF.

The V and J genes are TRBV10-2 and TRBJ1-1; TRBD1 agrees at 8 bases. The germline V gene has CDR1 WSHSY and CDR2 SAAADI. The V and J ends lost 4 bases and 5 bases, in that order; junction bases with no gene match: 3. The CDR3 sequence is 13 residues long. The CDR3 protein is CASSGQGRTEAFF. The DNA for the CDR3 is TGCGCCAGCAGTGGACAGGGGAGGACTGAAGCTTTCTTT.

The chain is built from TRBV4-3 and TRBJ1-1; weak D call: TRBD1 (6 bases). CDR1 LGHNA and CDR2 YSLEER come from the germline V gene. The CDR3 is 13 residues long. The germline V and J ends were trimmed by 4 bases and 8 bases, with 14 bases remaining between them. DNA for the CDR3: TGCGCCAGCAGCCCACTCCGGACAGACGAAGCTTTCTTT. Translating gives CASSPLRTDEAFF.

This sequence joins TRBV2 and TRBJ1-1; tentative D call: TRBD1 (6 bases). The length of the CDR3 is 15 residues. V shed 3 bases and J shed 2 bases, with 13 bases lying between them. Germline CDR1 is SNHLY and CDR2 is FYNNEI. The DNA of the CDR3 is TGTGCCAGCAGTGACCAGGGGTGGGGTAACACTGAAGCTTTCTTT. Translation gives CASSDQGWGNTEAFF. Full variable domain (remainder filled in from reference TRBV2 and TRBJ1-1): EPEVTQTPSHQVTQMGQEVILRCVPISNHLYFYWYRQILGQKVEFLVSFYNNEISEKSEIFDDQFSVERPDGSNFTLKIRSTKLEDSAMYFCASSDQGWGNTEAFFGQGTRLTVV.

This chain's CDR3 is CASSAWSPNYGYTF. CDR3 bases: TGTGCCAGCAGTGCCTGGAGCCCGAACTATGGCTACACCTTC. The genes are TRBV6-6 and TRBJ1-2; no definite D call. Between the trimmed V and J ends, which lost 5 bases and 2 bases, there was a span of 12 bases. Germline lookup yields CDR1 MNHNY and CDR2 SVGAGI (reference sequence). This CDR3 is built from 14 residues.

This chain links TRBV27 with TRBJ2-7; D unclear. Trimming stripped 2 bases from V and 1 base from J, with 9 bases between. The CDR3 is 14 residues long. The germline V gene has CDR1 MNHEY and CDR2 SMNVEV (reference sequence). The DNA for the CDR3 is TGTGCCAGCAGTTTAAGCCGGTCTTCCTACGAGCAGTACTTC. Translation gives CASSLSRSSYEQYF.

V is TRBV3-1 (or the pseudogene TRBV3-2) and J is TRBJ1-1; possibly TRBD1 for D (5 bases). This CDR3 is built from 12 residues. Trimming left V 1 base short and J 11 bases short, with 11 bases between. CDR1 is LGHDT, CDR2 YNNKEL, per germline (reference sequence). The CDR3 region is CASSQAPGEAFF. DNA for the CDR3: TGTGCCAGCAGCCAAGCTCCGGGGGAGGCTTTCTTT.

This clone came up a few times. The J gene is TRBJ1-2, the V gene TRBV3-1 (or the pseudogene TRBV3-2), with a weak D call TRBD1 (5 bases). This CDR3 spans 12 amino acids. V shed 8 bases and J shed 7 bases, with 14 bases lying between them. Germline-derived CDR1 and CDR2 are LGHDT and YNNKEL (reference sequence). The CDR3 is CASGGTAIGYTF. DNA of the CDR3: TGTGCCAGCGGGGGGACCGCCATTGGCTACACCTTC.

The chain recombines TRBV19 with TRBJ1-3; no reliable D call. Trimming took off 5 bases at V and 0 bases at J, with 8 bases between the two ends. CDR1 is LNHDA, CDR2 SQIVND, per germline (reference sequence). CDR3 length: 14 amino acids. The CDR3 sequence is CASSETLSGNTIYF. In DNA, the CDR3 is TGTGCCAGTAGTGAGACTCTCTCTGGAAACACCATATATTTT.

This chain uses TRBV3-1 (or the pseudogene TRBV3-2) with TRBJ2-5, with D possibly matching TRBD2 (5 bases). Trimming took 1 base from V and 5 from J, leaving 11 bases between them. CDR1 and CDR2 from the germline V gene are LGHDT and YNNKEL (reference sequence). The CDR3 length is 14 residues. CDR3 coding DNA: TGTGCCAGCAGCCAAGGGAGGAATGGGGAGACCCAGTACTTC. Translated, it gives CASSQGRNGETQYF.

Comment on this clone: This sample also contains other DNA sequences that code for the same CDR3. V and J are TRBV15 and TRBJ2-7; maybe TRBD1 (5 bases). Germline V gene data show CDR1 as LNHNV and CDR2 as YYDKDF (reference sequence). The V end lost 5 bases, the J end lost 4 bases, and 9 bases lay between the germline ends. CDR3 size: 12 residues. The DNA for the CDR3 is TGTGCCACCAGCGTGGGGCGTTACGAGCAGTACTTC. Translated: CATSVGRYEQYF.

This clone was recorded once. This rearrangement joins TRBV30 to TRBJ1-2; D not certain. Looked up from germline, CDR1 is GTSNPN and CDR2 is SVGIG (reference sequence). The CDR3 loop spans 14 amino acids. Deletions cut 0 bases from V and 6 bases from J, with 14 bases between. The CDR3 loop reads CAWSVSVEYDGYTF. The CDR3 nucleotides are TGTGCCTGGAGTGTTTCCGTAGAATATGATGGCTACACCTTC.

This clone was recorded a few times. The CDR3 DNA is TGTGCCAGCAGCTTAAGCGGGGCTAGGGCTGAAGCTTTCTTT. Translated: CASSLSGARAEAFF. This chain joins TRBV7-2 and TRBJ1-1; possibly TRBD1 for D (5 bases). Germline values: CDR1 SGHTA, CDR2 FQGNSA. The CDR3 spans 14 residues. Trimming left V 2 bases short and J 6 bases short, with 13 bases between.

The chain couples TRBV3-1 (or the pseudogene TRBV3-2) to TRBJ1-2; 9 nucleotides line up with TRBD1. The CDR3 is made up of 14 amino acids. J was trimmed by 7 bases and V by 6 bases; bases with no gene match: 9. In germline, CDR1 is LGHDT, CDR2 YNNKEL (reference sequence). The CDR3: CASSLRDRDSGYTF. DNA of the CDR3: TGTGCCAGCAGTTTACGGGACAGGGACTCTGGCTACACCTTC.

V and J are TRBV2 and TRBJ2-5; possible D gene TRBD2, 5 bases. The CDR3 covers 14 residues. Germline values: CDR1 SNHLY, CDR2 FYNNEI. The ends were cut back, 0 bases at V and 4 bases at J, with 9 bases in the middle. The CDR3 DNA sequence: TGTGCCAGCAGTGAAGCGGCCCGGGGAGAGACCCAGTACTTC. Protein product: CASSEAARGETQYF.